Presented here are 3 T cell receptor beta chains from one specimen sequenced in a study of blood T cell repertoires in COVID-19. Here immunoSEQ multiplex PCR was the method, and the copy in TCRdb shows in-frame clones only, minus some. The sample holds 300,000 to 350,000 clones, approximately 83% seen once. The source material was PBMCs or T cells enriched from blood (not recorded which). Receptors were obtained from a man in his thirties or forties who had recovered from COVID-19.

The CDR3, as DNA: TGTGCCAGCAGCTTTAGCGGGGGGGTTAATGAGCAGTTCTTC. Protein: CASSFSGGVNEQFF. The chain carries TRBV11-2 and TRBJ2-1, with TRBD2 identical over 11 bases. Germline trimming cut 3 bases from V and 7 bases from J; bases unmatched to any gene: 2. Per germline, CDR1 SGHAT and CDR2 FQNNGV. The CDR3 has 14 amino acids.

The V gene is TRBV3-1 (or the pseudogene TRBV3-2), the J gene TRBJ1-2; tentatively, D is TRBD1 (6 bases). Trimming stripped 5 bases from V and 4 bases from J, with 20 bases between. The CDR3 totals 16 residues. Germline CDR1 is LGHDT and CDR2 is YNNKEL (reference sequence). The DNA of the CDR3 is TGTGCCAGCAGCGCTACGAATACAGGGTATGGCTATGGCTACACCTTC. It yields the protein CASSATNTGYGYGYTF.

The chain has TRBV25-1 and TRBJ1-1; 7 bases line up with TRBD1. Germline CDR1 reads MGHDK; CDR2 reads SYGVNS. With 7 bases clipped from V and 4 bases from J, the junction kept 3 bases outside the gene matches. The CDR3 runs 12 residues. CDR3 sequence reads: CASMPGGTEAFF. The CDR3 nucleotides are TGTGCCAGCATGCCAGGGGGCACTGAAGCTTTCTTT.